The 31 T cell receptor beta chains below all came from one sample that was sequenced in a study of T cell responses to AZD1222 COVID-19 vaccine. Data came from immunoSEQ multiplex PCR; TCRdb stores just in-frame clones and leaves some out. The sample lists around 130,000 clones, about nine tenths occurring once. Sequenced here: peripheral blood, sampled 28 days after the second AZD1222 dose. The receptors were sampled from an adult who received the AZD1222 COVID-19 vaccine.

The chain uses TRBV12-5 and TRBJ1-5; D gene ambiguous. The CDR3 extends over 13 amino acids. The germline V gene encodes CDR1 LGHNT and CDR2 FRNRAP. The germline V and J ends were trimmed by 5 bases and 4 bases, with 9 bases remaining between them. CDR3 DNA: TGTGCTAGTGGTCCGGACCTGAATCAGCCCCAGCATTTT. It is translated as CASGPDLNQPQHF. The complete variable domain, with remaining parts taken from reference TRBV12-5 and TRBJ1-5, reads DARVTQTPRHKVTEMGQEVTMRCQPILGHNTVFWYRQTMMQGLELLAYFRNRAPLDDSGMPKDRFSAEMPDATLATLKIQPSEPRDSAVYFCASGPDLNQPQHFGDGTRLSIL.

The rearrangement uses TRBV11-2 and TRBJ2-5, with TRBD1 as a possible D gene (6 bases). Trimming stripped 5 bases from V and 7 bases from J, with 20 bases between. The length of the CDR3 is 15 residues. Germline values: CDR1 SGHAT, CDR2 FQNNGV. CDR3 in amino acids: CASSPGVWGRGTQYF. CDR3 DNA sequence: TGTGCCAGCAGCCCAGGGGTTTGGGGTCGGGGGACCCAGTACTTC.

This clone appeared once. The rearrangement joins TRBV10-3 to TRBJ1-4; a weak D match, TRBD1 (6 bases). This CDR3 region has 13 residues. The V gene's germline CDR1 is ENHRY and CDR2 SYGVKD. Trimming cost V 11 bases and J 6 bases, with 16 bases left between them. The CDR3 DNA is TGTGCCTCCCAGCGGGGGGCGGATGAAAAACTGTTTTTT. This sequence encodes CASQRGADEKLFF.

The V call is TRBV6-5, the J call TRBJ1-5; D gene unclear. The CDR3 totals 15 residues. Germline V gene lookup returns CDR1 MNHEY and CDR2 SVGAGI. V lost 6 bases and J lost 0, with 12 bases in between. CDR3 amino acids: CASSLTSNSNQPQHF. In DNA form, the CDR3 reads TGTGCCAGCAGCCTTACATCTAATAGCAATCAGCCCCAGCATTTT.

The chain recombines TRBV11-2 with TRBJ1-3, with a tentative D call TRBD1 (5 bases). Germline V gene sequence: CDR1 SGHAT, CDR2 FQNNGV. V dropped 1 base and J dropped 0 bases, with 16 bases sitting between them. The CDR3 sequence is 18 residues long. This CDR3 reads CASSLVAGLGGSGNTIYF. The DNA for the CDR3 is TGTGCCAGCAGCTTAGTTGCAGGACTGGGGGGCTCTGGAAACACCATATATTTT.

The rearrangement joins TRBV6-6 to TRBJ2-6; D gene ambiguous. The CDR3 sequence is 15 residues long. Trimming cost V 2 bases and J 4 bases, with 9 bases left between them. The germline CDR1 and CDR2 sequences are MNHNY and SVGAGI (reference sequence). The CDR3, as DNA: TGTGCCAGCAGTTACCTGGCCCCCGGGGCCAACGTCCTGACTTTC. Amino acid sequence: CASSYLAPGANVLTF.

This clone was seen a single time. The V gene is TRBV10-3, the J gene TRBJ1-5, with 8 nucleotides matching TRBD1. Germline V gene lookup returns CDR1 ENHRY and CDR2 SYGVKD. V was pared by 2 bases and J by 6 bases, with 6 bases of the junction left unmatched. The CDR3 is 15 residues long. CDR3 coding DNA: TGTGCCATCAGTGAGGGGCAGGGGGCGAGTCAGCCCCAGCATTTT. It is translated as CAISEGQGASQPQHF.

The chain couples TRBV5-5 to TRBJ2-7, with TRBD1 identical over 11 bases. CDR3 length: 16 residues. The V segment lost 0 bases and the J segment 2 bases; nucleotides outside the gene matches: 4. Germline V gene lookup returns CDR1 SGHKS and CDR2 YYEKEE (reference sequence). The CDR3 sequence is CASSLGGQGVAYEQYF. The CDR3 DNA reads TGTGCCAGCAGCTTGGGGGGACAGGGGGTGGCCTACGAGCAGTACTTC.

This rearrangement joins TRBV3-1 (or the pseudogene TRBV3-2) to TRBJ2-2; TRBD1 aligns across 9 bases. Germline V CDR1 and CDR2: LGHDT, YNNKEL (reference sequence). V shed 2 bases, J shed 0 bases, and the junction held 4 bases outside the gene matches. CDR3 length: 17 residues. DNA of the CDR3: TGTGCCAGCAGCCAACCCCGGACAGGGGCGAACACCGGGGAGCTGTTTTTT. Translation gives CASSQPRTGANTGELFF.

The chain combines TRBV11-2 with TRBJ1-3; D remains ambiguous. The V gene's germline CDR1 is SGHAT and CDR2 FQNNGV. This CDR3 region has 18 residues. V was pared by 4 bases and J by 0 bases, with 19 bases between. The CDR3 region has the DNA TGTGCCAGCAGCTCCGTCAAAAAAATGTACAACTCTGGAAACACCATATATTTT. Encoded protein: CASSSVKKMYNSGNTIYF.

The chain has TRBV27 and TRBJ1-2; maybe TRBD1 (6 bases). Germline-derived CDR1 and CDR2 are MNHEY and SMNVEV (reference sequence). V was trimmed by 5 bases and J by 6 bases, leaving 19 bases between them. The length of the CDR3 is 15 residues. In nucleotides, the CDR3 is TGTGCCAGCAGTCCAAACAGGGTCAGCGGCGATGGCTACACCTTC. Translating gives CASSPNRVSGDGYTF.

The CDR3 bases are TGTGCCAGCAGCCAGGGGTCATATAATGAAAAACTGTTTTTT. Translating it yields CASSQGSYNEKLFF. The chain couples TRBV2 to TRBJ1-4; possibly TRBD1 for D (6 bases). There are 14 residues in the CDR3. The V gene lost 6 bases and the J gene lost 4 bases, with 12 bases spanning the gap. The germline CDR1 and CDR2 sequences are SNHLY and FYNNEI.

The CDR3 is CASRLGAGVSNQPQHF. CDR3 in DNA: TGTGCCAGCAGACTTGGGGCAGGGGTGAGCAATCAGCCCCAGCATTTT. The chain uses TRBV27 and TRBJ1-5, with a possible D match to TRBD1 (6 bases). Trimming left V 6 bases short and J 1 base short, with 16 bases between. Germline V lookup: CDR1 MNHEY, CDR2 SMNVEV (reference sequence). The CDR3 has 16 residues.

This clone was counted between two and nine times. The sample contains more than one DNA sequence encoding this CDR3. This sequence joins TRBV11-2 and TRBJ2-7, with 7 nucleotides matching TRBD1. The CDR3 extends over 12 amino acids. V shed 3 bases, J shed 7 bases, and the junction held 3 bases outside the gene matches. Germline V lookup: CDR1 SGHAT, CDR2 FQNNGV. CDR3 region: CASSFRTGEQYF. DNA for the CDR3: TGTGCCAGCAGCTTTAGGACAGGTGAGCAGTACTTC.

This chain connects TRBV3-1 (or the pseudogene TRBV3-2) to TRBJ1-5; 8 bases are a match to TRBD1. Germline V CDR1 and CDR2: LGHDT, YNNKEL (reference sequence). Unmatched junction bases numbered 3, after V lost 4 bases and J lost 7 bases. This CDR3 is built from 13 residues. The CDR3 protein is CASSPQGAQPQHF. The CDR3 DNA reads as TGTGCCAGCAGCCCGCAGGGGGCGCAGCCCCAGCATTTT.

J is TRBJ1-3 and V is TRBV2; D is unclear. This CDR3 is 13 amino acids long. V gave up 2 bases and J gave up 4 bases, with 6 bases separating them. Germline values: CDR1 SNHLY, CDR2 FYNNEI. The CDR3 reads CASSEHEGNTIYF. CDR3 bases: TGTGCCAGCAGTGAACATGAAGGAAACACCATATATTTT.

The chain uses TRBV4-1 and TRBJ1-6, with D possibly being TRBD1 (5 bases). The CDR3 runs to 15 residues. Germline CDR1 reads MGHRA; CDR2 reads YSYEKL. V shed 4 bases and J shed 1 base, with 8 bases lying between them. The CDR3 nucleotides read TGCGCCAGCAGCCCAGGGCAATCCTATAATTCACCCCTCCACTTT. Translating it yields CASSPGQSYNSPLHF.

The sample holds a few counts of this clone. The rearrangement uses TRBV3-1 (or the pseudogene TRBV3-2) and TRBJ2-7; 11 bases fit TRBD2. Germline CDR1 reads LGHDT; CDR2 reads YNNKEL (reference sequence). The ends lost 3 bases at V and 4 bases at J; junction bases unmatched: 5. This CDR3 comprises 15 residues. In DNA form, the CDR3 reads TGTGCCAGCAGCCACTGGACTAGCGGGCGGTACGAGCAGTACTTC. Protein sequence: CASSHWTSGRYEQYF.

V gene TRBV7-2 combines with J gene TRBJ1-4, with TRBD1 identical over 8 bases. The CDR3 runs 15 residues. Trimming removed 5 bases from V and 3 bases from J; junction bases left unmatched: 5. Per the germline V gene, CDR1 is SGHTA and CDR2 is FQGNSA. For the CDR3, the DNA is TGTGCCAGCAGCCGCAACAGGGGGGCTAATGAAAAACTGTTTTTT. This gives the protein CASSRNRGANEKLFF.

The chain has TRBV4-1 and TRBJ2-7; a possible D gene is TRBD1 (5 bases). Germline values: CDR1 MGHRA, CDR2 YSYEKL. The CDR3 length is 14 residues. Trimming removed 0 bases at V and 10 bases at J, with 16 bases between. The CDR3 reads CASSQDHGHRVQYF. DNA for the CDR3: TGCGCCAGCAGCCAAGATCATGGACACCGGGTTCAGTACTTC.

The V call is TRBV11-2, the J call TRBJ2-3; perhaps D is TRBD1 or TRBD2 (5 bases each). The CDR3 sequence is 15 residues long. V was shortened by 1 base and J by 0 bases, with 8 bases between the two germline ends. Germline V CDR1 and CDR2: SGHAT, FQNNGV. In DNA form, the CDR3 reads TGTGCCAGCAGCTTAGTGGGGGACAGCACAGATACGCAGTATTTT. Translation gives CASSLVGDSTDTQYF.

V is TRBV28 and J is TRBJ1-1; TRBD1 aligns across 7 bases. V was clipped by 2 bases and J by 8 bases; unmatched bases: 5. The CDR3 loop spans 13 amino acids. Germline loops: CDR1 MDHEN, CDR2 SYDVKM. The CDR3 nucleotides are TGTGCCAGCAGTTTAAGTAGGGACAGAGAAGCTTTCTTT. Translated, it gives CASSLSRDREAFF.

This sequence joins TRBV19 and TRBJ1-4, with D possibly being TRBD1 (6 bases). The CDR3 extends over 15 amino acids. V was cut by 5 bases and J by 7 bases, with 17 bases left in between. CDR1 is LNHDA, CDR2 SQIVND, per germline (reference sequence). The CDR3 DNA reads TGTGCCAGTAGTCTACTTCAGGGAGGGGGTGAAAAACTGTTTTTT. Translated: CASSLLQGGGEKLFF.

This sequence joins TRBV27 and TRBJ2-7; TRBD2 agrees at 10 bases. Trimming at V came to 2 bases and at J to 4 bases, leaving 8 bases not matched to a gene. Germline V gene data show CDR1 as MNHEY and CDR2 as SMNVEV (reference sequence). This CDR3 spans 16 amino acids. CDR3 residues: CASSLAPGLASYEQYF. CDR3 nucleotide sequence: TGTGCCAGCAGTTTAGCGCCGGGACTAGCGTCTTACGAGCAGTACTTC.

V and J are TRBV18 and TRBJ2-1, with 8 bases fitting TRBD2. V trimming: 3 bases; J trimming: 1 base; junction bases outside the gene matches: 2. The CDR3 has 15 residues. The germline V gene encodes CDR1 KGHSH and CDR2 LQKENI. The CDR3, as DNA: TGTGCCAGCTCACCGCGGGGGGTGTCCTACAATGAGCAGTTCTTC. As protein: CASSPRGVSYNEQFF.

CDR3 sequence reads: CASSLAVGGGTGELFF. The CDR3 DNA reads TGTGCCAGCAGCTTGGCGGTGGGAGGAGGTACCGGGGAGCTGTTTTTT. V is TRBV5-4 and J is TRBJ2-2; a possible D gene is TRBD2 (6 bases). The ends were cut back, 0 bases at V and 5 bases at J, with 14 bases in the middle. The CDR3 is made up of 16 amino acids. Germline-derived CDR1 and CDR2 are SGHNT and YYREEE (reference sequence).

This rearrangement joins TRBV2 to TRBJ2-4, with D tentatively TRBD1 (6 bases). The CDR3 is 14 amino acids. Germline V lookup: CDR1 SNHLY, CDR2 FYNNEI. Trimming left V 7 bases short and J 2 bases short, with 12 bases between. For the CDR3, the DNA is TGTGCCAGCAAAATGGACAGCACCAAAAACATTCAGTACTTC. It codes for CASKMDSTKNIQYF.

This clone appeared a single time. The J gene is TRBJ2-7, the V gene TRBV5-5, with TRBD1 identical over 9 bases. The trim removed 6 bases at V and 4 bases at J, leaving 2 bases unmatched. The CDR3 totals 12 residues. The germline CDR1 and CDR2 sequences are SGHKS and YYEKEE (reference sequence). In DNA, the CDR3 is TGTGCCAGCAACAGGGGGCGATACGAGCAGTACTTC. Protein: CASNRGRYEQYF.

The rearrangement uses TRBV5-5 and TRBJ1-3; D unclear. The CDR3 has 15 residues. Germline lookup yields CDR1 SGHKS and CDR2 YYEKEE (reference sequence). Trimming cost V 0 bases and J 2 bases, with 9 bases left between them. CDR3 loop: CASSLGWQAGNTIYF. The CDR3 DNA reads as TGTGCCAGCAGCTTGGGGTGGCAGGCTGGAAACACCATATATTTT.

The count of this clone is one. The chain has TRBV5-5 and TRBJ2-7; D is perhaps TRBD2 (6 bases). The length of the CDR3 is 12 residues. CDR1 is SGHKS and CDR2 is YYEKEE in the germline V gene (reference sequence). V shed 3 bases and J shed 5 bases, with 9 bases lying between them. CDR3 protein: CASSSGTHEQYF. The CDR3 bases are TGTGCCAGCAGCTCCGGGACTCACGAGCAGTACTTC.

This chain connects TRBV6-5 to TRBJ1-3; no clear D gene. CDR3 size: 15 residues. Per the germline V gene, CDR1 is MNHEY and CDR2 is SVGAGI. Trimming cost V 0 bases and J 0 bases, with 6 bases left between them. Here the CDR3 reads CASSYSSPSGNTIYF. CDR3 DNA: TGTGCCAGCAGTTACTCCTCACCCTCTGGAAACACCATATATTTT.